Detailed here is one TCR beta chain. Trimming removed 2 bases at V and 8 bases at J, with 14 bases between. CDR1 is SGDLS, CDR2 YYNGEE, per germline. The CDR3 runs to 15 residues. The data derive from a study of cytomegalovirus exposure and HLA in healthy donors. The study ran its PCR with 60 Vbeta and 13 Jbeta primers. Here immunoSEQ multiplex PCR was the method, and the copy in TCRdb shows in-frame clones only, minus some. The top ten clones hold around 3.7% of a sample with 130,000 to 150,000 clones, roughly 80% of them seen once. This clonotype originated in a male donor in good health and CMV-seronegative. The sequencing sample was made of PBMCs. The V gene is TRBV9, the J gene TRBJ1-6, with D perhaps TRBD1 (6 bases). The CDR3 bases are TGTGCCAGCAGCGTCGAACAGGGTCAGTATTCACCCCTCCACTTT. It is translated as CASSVEQGQYSPLHF.